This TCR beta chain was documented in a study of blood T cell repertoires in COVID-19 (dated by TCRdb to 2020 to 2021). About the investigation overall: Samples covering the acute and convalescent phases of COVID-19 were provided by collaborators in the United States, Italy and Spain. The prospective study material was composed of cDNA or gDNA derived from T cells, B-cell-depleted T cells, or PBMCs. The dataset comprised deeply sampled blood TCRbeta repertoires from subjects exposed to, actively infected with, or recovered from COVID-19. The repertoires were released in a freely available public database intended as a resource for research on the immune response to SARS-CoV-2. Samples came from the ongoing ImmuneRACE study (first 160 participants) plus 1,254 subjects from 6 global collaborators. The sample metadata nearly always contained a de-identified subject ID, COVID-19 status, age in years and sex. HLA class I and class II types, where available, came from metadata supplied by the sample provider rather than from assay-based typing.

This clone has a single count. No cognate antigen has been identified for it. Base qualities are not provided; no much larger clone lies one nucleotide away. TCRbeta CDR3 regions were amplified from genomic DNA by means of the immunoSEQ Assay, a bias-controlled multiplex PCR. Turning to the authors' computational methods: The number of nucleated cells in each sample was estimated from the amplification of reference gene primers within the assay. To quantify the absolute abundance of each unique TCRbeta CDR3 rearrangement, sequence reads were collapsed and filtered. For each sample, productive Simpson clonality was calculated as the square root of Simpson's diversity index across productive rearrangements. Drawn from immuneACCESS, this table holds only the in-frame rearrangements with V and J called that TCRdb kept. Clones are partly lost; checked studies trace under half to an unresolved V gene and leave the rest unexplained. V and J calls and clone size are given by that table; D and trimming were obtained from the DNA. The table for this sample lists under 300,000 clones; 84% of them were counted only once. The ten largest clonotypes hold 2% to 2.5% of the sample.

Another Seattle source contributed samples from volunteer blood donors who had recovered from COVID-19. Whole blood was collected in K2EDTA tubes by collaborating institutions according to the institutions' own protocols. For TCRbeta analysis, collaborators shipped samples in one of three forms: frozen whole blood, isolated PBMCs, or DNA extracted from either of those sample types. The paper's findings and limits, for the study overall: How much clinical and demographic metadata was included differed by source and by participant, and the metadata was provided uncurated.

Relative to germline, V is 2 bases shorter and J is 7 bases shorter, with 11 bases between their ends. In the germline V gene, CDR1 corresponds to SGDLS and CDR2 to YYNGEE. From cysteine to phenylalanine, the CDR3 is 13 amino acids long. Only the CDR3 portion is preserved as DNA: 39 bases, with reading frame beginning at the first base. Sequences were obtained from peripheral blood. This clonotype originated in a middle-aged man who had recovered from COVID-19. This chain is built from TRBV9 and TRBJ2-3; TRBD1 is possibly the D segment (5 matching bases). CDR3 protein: CASSVGQLNTQYF. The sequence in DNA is TGTGCCAGCAGCGTCGGACAATTGAATACGCAGTATTTT.